The rows below give T cell receptor beta chains drawn from one sample of a study of regulatory T cells in long-lasting Graves disease. TCRdb independently ran MiXCR on the multiplex PCR reads; one entry per CDR3 protein. The repertoire holds approximately 490,000 distinct CDR3 sequences, with 16% as singletons. This sample also appeared in a second study, on T cells in Graves' hyperthyroidism and ophthalmopathy.

Source: peripheral blood mononuclear cells (PBMCs), taken at new diagnosis, from a patient treated with antithyroid drugs. Every receptor here comes from a man aged 35 to 55 with Graves disease. Both conserved end residues are part of each CDR3. The D gene is left open where the match is weak. Size tells how often a clone was seen (once, few, many) or the class of an expanded clone, and some rows leave it out.

D: .
V: TRBV16
size: .
J: TRBJ2-5
CDR3: CASSQSGIGTQYF
DNA: TGTGCCAGCAGCCAATCAGGAATCGGGACCCAGTACTTC

D: TRBD1
V: TRBV3-1
size: few
J: TRBJ2-2
CDR3: CASSHGTGNTGELFF
DNA: TGTGCCAGCAGCCACGGGACAGGGAACACCGGGGAGCTGTTTTTT

D: .
V: TRBV6-5
size: few
J: TRBJ1-3
CDR3: CASSFTGPAGNTIYF
DNA: TGTGCCAGCAGTTTTACAGGGCCCGCTGGAAACACCATATATTTT

D: .
V: TRBV7-8
size: few
J: TRBJ2-7
CDR3: CASSLTHRVPYEQYF
DNA: TGTGCCAGCAGCTTAACCCATCGCGTACCCTACGAGCAGTACTTC

D: .
V: TRBV19
size: .
J: TRBJ1-5
CDR3: CASGPGNSNQPQHF
DNA: TGTGCCAGTGGCCCAGGCAATAGCAATCAGCCCCAGCATTTT

D: TRBD2
V: TRBV20-1
size: many
J: TRBJ2-1
CDR3: CSARDREREPYNEQFF
DNA: TGCAGTGCTAGAGATCGGGAGCGGGAGCCGTACAATGAGCAGTTCTTC

D: TRBD2
V: TRBV29-1
size: .
J: TRBJ2-1
CDR3: CSVERLADEQFF
DNA: TGCAGCGTTGAAAGACTAGCGGATGAGCAGTTCTTC

D: TRBD2
V: TRBV11-2
size: .
J: TRBJ2-3
CDR3: CASSPALAGGTDTQYF
DNA: TGTGCCAGCAGTCCCGCTCTGGCGGGAGGAACAGATACGCAGTATTTT

D: TRBD2
V: TRBV12-3/TRBV12-4
size: few
J: TRBJ2-7
CDR3: CASSPPGGGRDYEQYF
DNA: TGTGCCAGCAGTCCCCCCGGGGGGGGACGCGACTACGAGCAGTACTTC

D: .
V: TRBV18
size: .
J: TRBJ1-3
CDR3: CASSPTPGPRNTIYF
DNA: TGTGCCAGCTCACCAACTCCGGGACCGCGAAACACCATATATTTT

D: .
V: TRBV29-1
size: few
J: TRBJ2-1
CDR3: CSVGSGRNEQFF
DNA: TGCAGCGTTGGCTCTGGGAGGAATGAGCAGTTCTTC

D: .
V: TRBV5-1
size: .
J: TRBJ2-1
CDR3: CASRTDPYNEQFF
DNA: TGCGCCAGCAGGACAGACCCATACAATGAGCAGTTCTTC

D: .
V: TRBV12-3/TRBV12-4
size: .
J: TRBJ2-1
CDR3: CASRPTSLNEQFF
DNA: TGTGCCAGCAGACCCACTAGCCTCAATGAGCAGTTCTTC

D: .
V: TRBV11-2
size: many
J: TRBJ2-7
CDR3: CASSSGVGTSSYEQYF
DNA: TGTGCCAGCAGCTCCGGGGTAGGAACAAGCTCCTACGAGCAGTACTTC

D: TRBD2
V: TRBV3-1
size: few
J: TRBJ2-1
CDR3: CASSPGTSGRDEQFF
DNA: TGTGCCAGCAGCCCGGGGACTAGCGGGAGAGATGAGCAGTTCTTC

D: .
V: TRBV2
size: many
J: TRBJ2-3
CDR3: CASIYGHIASTDTQYF
DNA: TGTGCCAGCATTTACGGACACATTGCTAGCACAGATACGCAGTATTTT

D: .
V: TRBV2
size: .
J: TRBJ2-5
CDR3: CASSYTGSRETQYF
DNA: TGTGCCAGCAGTTACACAGGGTCTCGGGAGACCCAGTACTTC

D: .
V: TRBV28
size: many
J: TRBJ2-7
CDR3: CASTPSRGGGYEQYF
DNA: TGTGCCAGCACCCCCAGCCGGGGAGGAGGCTACGAGCAGTACTTC

D: .
V: TRBV2
size: few
J: TRBJ1-1
CDR3: CASSEVRAATEAFF
DNA: TGTGCCAGCAGTGAAGTCAGGGCCGCGACTGAAGCTTTCTTT

D: .
V: TRBV15
size: many
J: TRBJ1-1
CDR3: CATSRDGPNTEAFF
DNA: TGTGCCACCAGCAGAGATGGGCCGAACACTGAAGCTTTCTTT

D: .
V: TRBV6-5
size: few
J: TRBJ2-7
CDR3: CASRYQRWGEQYF
DNA: TGTGCCAGCAGATACCAGAGATGGGGCGAGCAGTACTTC

D: .
V: TRBV28
size: many
J: TRBJ2-7
CDR3: CASSPGQFLSYEQYF
DNA: TGTGCCAGCAGCCCCGGACAATTCCTCTCCTACGAGCAGTACTTC

D: .
V: TRBV12-5
size: few
J: TRBJ1-2
CDR3: CASGLVLMGRENYGYTF
DNA: TGTGCTAGTGGTTTGGTACTTATGGGCAGGGAGAACTATGGCTACACCTTC

D: TRBD2
V: TRBV12-3/TRBV12-4
size: few
J: TRBJ2-7
CDR3: CASRPTASGSYEQYF
DNA: TGTGCCAGCAGACCAACCGCTAGCGGCTCCTACGAGCAGTACTTC

D: TRBD2
V: TRBV20-1
size: many
J: TRBJ2-1
CDR3: CSAISLAGIYNEQFF
DNA: TGCAGTGCTATCAGTCTAGCGGGAATTTACAATGAGCAGTTCTTC

D: .
V: TRBV7-6
size: many
J: TRBJ1-2
CDR3: CASSLVQSYGYTF
DNA: TGTGCCAGCAGCTTAGTCCAGTCCTATGGCTACACCTTC

D: .
V: TRBV13
size: .
J: TRBJ1-5
CDR3: CASSFFGGNQPQHF
DNA: TGTGCCAGCAGCTTTTTCGGGGGGAATCAGCCCCAGCATTTT

D: TRBD2
V: TRBV9
size: many
J: TRBJ2-5
CDR3: CASSVALGTSGETQYF
DNA: TGTGCCAGCAGCGTTGCCCTCGGGACTAGCGGAGAGACCCAGTACTTC

D: .
V: TRBV19
size: few
J: TRBJ2-7
CDR3: CASSIAPARSDEQYF
DNA: TGTGCCAGTAGTATAGCTCCTGCTAGAAGCGACGAGCAGTACTTC

D: .
V: TRBV5-1
size: many
J: TRBJ2-4
CDR3: CASSGGHKNIQYF
DNA: TGCGCCAGCAGCGGGGGACACAAAAACATTCAGTACTTC

D: .
V: TRBV2
size: many
J: TRBJ1-1
CDR3: CASSEAGVTEAFF
DNA: TGTGCCAGCAGTGAAGCGGGGGTAACTGAAGCTTTCTTT

D: .
V: TRBV18
size: many
J: TRBJ1-1
CDR3: CASSLKVNTEAFF
DNA: TGTGCCAGCAGCCTCAAAGTGAACACTGAAGCTTTCTTT

D: TRBD2
V: TRBV2
size: .
J: TRBJ2-3
CDR3: CAISESSSGRGDTDTQYF
DNA: TGTGCCATCAGTGAGTCGAGTAGCGGGAGAGGCGACACAGATACGCAGTATTTT

D: .
V: TRBV28
size: many
J: TRBJ2-3
CDR3: CASSLSGAGTDTQYF
DNA: TGTGCCAGCAGTTTATCGGGAGCGGGCACAGATACGCAGTATTTT

D: .
V: TRBV10-3
size: many
J: TRBJ2-3
CDR3: CAISESEGSGGDTQYF
DNA: TGTGCCATCAGTGAGTCCGAAGGGTCTGGGGGAGATACGCAGTATTTT

D: TRBD2
V: TRBV6-1
size: many
J: TRBJ2-3
CDR3: CASSRTSGTPDTQYF
DNA: TGTGCCAGCAGTCGGACTAGCGGGACCCCCGATACGCAGTATTTT

D: .
V: TRBV6-1
size: many
J: TRBJ1-1
CDR3: CASSARVAGGNTEAFF
DNA: TGTGCCAGCAGTGCACGGGTTGCAGGAGGGAACACTGAAGCTTTCTTT

D: TRBD2
V: TRBV27
size: .
J: TRBJ2-2
CDR3: CASKSGRTNTGELFF
DNA: TGTGCCAGCAAGAGCGGGAGGACTAACACCGGGGAGCTGTTTTTT

D: .
V: TRBV28
size: many
J: TRBJ2-7
CDR3: CASRTLGDPSYEQYF
DNA: TGTGCCAGCAGGACTCTGGGGGACCCTTCCTACGAGCAGTACTTC

D: .
V: TRBV27
size: many
J: TRBJ2-3
CDR3: CASSLWAGKRADTQYF
DNA: TGTGCCAGCAGTTTATGGGCAGGGAAAAGGGCAGATACGCAGTATTTT

D: .
V: TRBV20-1
size: .
J: TRBJ2-1
CDR3: CSAGDKATSYNEQFF
DNA: TGCAGTGCCGGAGATAAGGCTACCTCCTACAATGAGCAGTTCTTC

D: TRBD1
V: TRBV12-3/TRBV12-4
size: many
J: TRBJ1-2
CDR3: CASSNGQAGYTF
DNA: TGTGCCAGCAGTAACGGACAGGCTGGCTACACCTTC

D: .
V: TRBV3-1
size: many
J: TRBJ1-5
CDR3: CASSQGGGVGQPQHF
DNA: TGTGCCAGCAGCCAAGGGGGGGGCGTGGGTCAGCCCCAGCATTTT

D: .
V: TRBV12-3/TRBV12-4
size: .
J: TRBJ2-5
CDR3: CASSGDFEGETQYF
DNA: TGTGCCAGCAGCGGGGACTTCGAAGGGGAGACCCAGTACTTC

D: TRBD2
V: TRBV19
size: .
J: TRBJ2-1
CDR3: CASSSQLADYYNEQFF
DNA: TGTGCCAGTAGTAGCCAACTAGCGGACTACTACAATGAGCAGTTCTTC

D: .
V: TRBV18
size: many
J: TRBJ2-1
CDR3: CASSPPLPRGGHEQFF
DNA: TGTGCCAGCTCACCACCGTTGCCTCGGGGCGGCCATGAGCAGTTCTTC

D: .
V: TRBV29-1
size: .
J: TRBJ2-7
CDR3: CSVEGNGTPGEQYF
DNA: TGCAGCGTTGAAGGGAATGGGACCCCAGGGGAGCAGTACTTC

D: TRBD2
V: TRBV28
size: many
J: TRBJ2-7
CDR3: CASSQAASGRSVWYEQYF
DNA: TGTGCCAGCAGCCAAGCCGCTAGCGGGAGATCTGTGTGGTACGAGCAGTACTTC

D: .
V: TRBV2
size: many
J: TRBJ2-1
CDR3: CASSGIRGYTYEQFF
DNA: TGTGCCAGCAGTGGAATTCGCGGATATACGTATGAGCAGTTCTTC

D: TRBD1
V: TRBV3-1
size: many
J: TRBJ2-1
CDR3: CASTGLQGDNEQFF
DNA: TGTGCCAGCACTGGACTGCAGGGGGATAATGAGCAGTTCTTC

D: TRBD1
V: TRBV19
size: few
J: TRBJ1-4
CDR3: CASSKLDRDEKLFF
DNA: TGTGCCAGTAGTAAATTGGACAGGGATGAAAAACTGTTTTTT

D: TRBD1
V: TRBV5-6
size: many
J: TRBJ2-3
CDR3: CASSLTGQGASDTQYF
DNA: TGTGCCAGCAGCCTAACGGGACAGGGGGCGTCAGATACGCAGTATTTT

D: .
V: TRBV6-2/TRBV6-3
size: many
J: TRBJ2-1
CDR3: CATRRGNTNEQFF
DNA: TGTGCCACCCGAAGGGGGAATACAAATGAGCAGTTCTTC

D: .
V: TRBV5-5
size: .
J: TRBJ2-2
CDR3: CASIQGRTTGELFF
DNA: TGTGCCAGTATACAGGGTCGAACCACCGGGGAGCTGTTTTTT

D: TRBD2
V: TRBV9
size: .
J: TRBJ2-1
CDR3: CASSVETSGYNEQFF
DNA: TGTGCCAGCAGCGTAGAGACTAGCGGGTACAATGAGCAGTTCTTC

D: TRBD2
V: TRBV10-3
size: many
J: TRBJ2-3
CDR3: CAISDKSGRRTDTQYF
DNA: TGTGCCATCAGTGACAAGAGCGGGAGGAGGACAGATACGCAGTATTTT

D: .
V: TRBV5-6
size: .
J: TRBJ1-3
CDR3: CASRREAPGNTIYF
DNA: TGTGCCAGCAGGAGGGAAGCCCCTGGAAACACCATATATTTT

D: .
V: TRBV12-3/TRBV12-4
size: many
J: TRBJ2-7
CDR3: CASRLGRGWNEQYF
DNA: TGTGCCAGCAGACTAGGGAGGGGGTGGAACGAGCAGTACTTC

D: .
V: TRBV20-1
size: once
J: TRBJ1-1
CDR3: CSARDLQTNTEAFF
DNA: TGCAGTGCTAGAGATCTACAGACGAACACTGAAGCTTTCTTT